The clone carrying this TCR beta chain has only one observation. The data derive from a study of blood T cell repertoires in COVID-19. Study information: Collection of acute and convalescent COVID-19 samples took place in the United States, Italy and Spain. Sources were T cells, B-cell-depleted T cells, or PBMCs; the material itself was cDNA or gDNA.

Trimming cost V 1 base and J 8 bases, with 17 bases left between them. The CDR3 extends over 15 amino acids. CDR1 MGHRA and CDR2 YSYEKL come from the germline V gene. Methods used by the authors: It was from reference gene primer amplification that nucleated cell counts were estimated. Clones were sequenced by immunoSEQ multiplex PCR, and TCRdb holds only the in-frame ones, with some missing. The D gene and trimming were derived from the DNA, and the V and J assignments and clone size from that table. The profile shows about 250,000 clones, around 90% of them singletons. The V call is TRBV4-1, the J call TRBJ1-2, with D possibly TRBD1 on 6 matching bases. Sequencing was done on a sample of peripheral blood. The TCR sequence derives from a man aged 25-45 years with COVID-19, enrolled during active disease. CDR3 residues: CASSQGGTGIWGYTF. In DNA form, the CDR3 reads TGCGCCAGCAGCCAAGGAGGAACAGGGATATGGGGCTACACCTTC.